These T cell receptor beta chains were read from a single sample in a study of blood T cell repertoires in COVID-19. The protocol was immunoSEQ multiplex PCR, while the TCRdb copy is restricted to in-frame clones and leaves out a portion. The data contain 250,000 to 300,000 clones, less than 85% of them singletons. Input material: peripheral blood. The receptor source for this set is a man aged 55 to 70 who had recovered from COVID-19. CDR3s include the opening cysteine and the closing phenylalanine or tryptophan. The order of the fields is D gene, clone size, V gene, J gene, CDR3 protein, CDR3 DNA. D genes are given only for firm matches. Clone size, where shown, is once, few, many, or a class for clones that have expanded.

d_call: TRBD1
clone_size: -
v_call: TRBV18
j_call: TRBJ1-1
cdr3_aa: CASSPRTGKDTEAFF
cdr3_nt: TGTGCCAGCTCACCGCGGACAGGGAAGGACACTGAAGCTTTCTTT

d_call: -
clone_size: -
v_call: TRBV9
j_call: TRBJ2-3
cdr3_aa: CASNTGGVPADTQYF
cdr3_nt: TGTGCCAGCAACACAGGGGGGGTCCCTGCGGATACGCAGTATTTT

d_call: -
clone_size: -
v_call: TRBV5-1
j_call: TRBJ1-6
cdr3_aa: CASSRDRLRSPLHF
cdr3_nt: TGCGCCAGCAGCCGAGACAGGCTGCGTTCACCCCTCCACTTT

d_call: TRBD1
clone_size: -
v_call: TRBV5-4
j_call: TRBJ2-7
cdr3_aa: CASSLRTGVNEQYF
cdr3_nt: TGTGCCAGCAGCCTACGGACAGGGGTGAACGAGCAGTACTTC

d_call: TRBD2
clone_size: -
v_call: TRBV10-3
j_call: TRBJ2-5
cdr3_aa: CAISEGGTSHPTKGTQYF
cdr3_nt: TGTGCCATCAGTGAAGGGGGGACTAGCCATCCAACGAAAGGGACCCAGTACTTC

d_call: TRBD1
clone_size: few
v_call: TRBV27
j_call: TRBJ1-1
cdr3_aa: CASNLRGQGEAFF
cdr3_nt: TGTGCCAGCAACCTACGGGGACAGGGTGAAGCTTTCTTT

d_call: TRBD1
clone_size: few
v_call: TRBV19
j_call: TRBJ1-4
cdr3_aa: CASSRDRATNEKLFF
cdr3_nt: TGTGCCAGTAGCAGAGACAGGGCAACTAATGAAAAACTGTTTTTT

d_call: TRBD2
clone_size: few
v_call: TRBV10-2
j_call: TRBJ2-5
cdr3_aa: CASSESITSGNIQETQYF
cdr3_nt: TGCGCCAGCAGTGAGTCGATTACTAGCGGTAATATCCAAGAGACCCAGTACTTC

d_call: -
clone_size: -
v_call: TRBV4-1
j_call: TRBJ2-1
cdr3_aa: CASSQVTRGEQFF
cdr3_nt: TGCGCCAGCAGCCAAGTGACCCGGGGTGAGCAGTTCTTC

d_call: TRBD2
clone_size: -
v_call: TRBV6-5
j_call: TRBJ2-1
cdr3_aa: CASSRTSGNEQFF
cdr3_nt: TGTGCCAGCAGTCGGACTAGCGGGAATGAGCAGTTCTTC

d_call: -
clone_size: -
v_call: TRBV11-2
j_call: TRBJ2-5
cdr3_aa: CASSLDGGPGGETQYF
cdr3_nt: TGTGCCAGCAGCTTAGATGGGGGGCCCGGGGGGGAGACCCAGTACTTC

d_call: TRBD2
clone_size: -
v_call: TRBV5-8
j_call: TRBJ2-7
cdr3_aa: CASSLTSGKHYEQYF
cdr3_nt: TGTGCCAGCAGCTTGACTAGCGGGAAACACTACGAGCAGTACTTC

d_call: -
clone_size: -
v_call: TRBV5-1
j_call: TRBJ2-7
cdr3_aa: CASSRGAGEYEQYF
cdr3_nt: TGCGCCAGCAGCCGGGGGGCGGGAGAGTACGAGCAGTACTTC

d_call: -
clone_size: -
v_call: TRBV5-1
j_call: TRBJ2-1
cdr3_aa: CASSLDLRRSSYNEQFF
cdr3_nt: TGCGCCAGCAGCTTGGATTTGCGGAGGAGCTCCTACAATGAGCAGTTCTTC

d_call: -
clone_size: -
v_call: TRBV29-1
j_call: TRBJ1-2
cdr3_aa: CSVEWRDGYTF
cdr3_nt: TGCAGCGTTGAATGGAGGGATGGCTACACCTTC

d_call: TRBD1
clone_size: -
v_call: TRBV3-1/TRBV3-2
j_call: TRBJ1-4
cdr3_aa: CASSTRDRGNEKLFF
cdr3_nt: TGTGCCAGCAGCACCCGGGACAGGGGAAACGAAAAACTGTTTTTT

d_call: -
clone_size: -
v_call: TRBV6-2/TRBV6-3
j_call: TRBJ2-2
cdr3_aa: CASSYAVTGTNTGELFF
cdr3_nt: TGTGCCAGCAGTTACGCTGTGACCGGGACGAACACCGGGGAGCTGTTTTTT

d_call: -
clone_size: -
v_call: TRBV6-5
j_call: TRBJ2-5
cdr3_aa: CASSRTYQETQYF
cdr3_nt: TGTGCCAGCTCGAGGACTTACCAAGAGACCCAGTACTTC

d_call: TRBD2
clone_size: -
v_call: TRBV7-9
j_call: TRBJ2-3
cdr3_aa: CASSSSGSTDTQYF
cdr3_nt: TGTGCCAGCAGCTCGAGCGGGAGTACAGATACGCAGTATTTT

d_call: -
clone_size: once
v_call: TRBV5-5
j_call: TRBJ2-2
cdr3_aa: CASSLFGGALTGELFF
cdr3_nt: TGTGCCAGCAGCTTGTTCGGCGGGGCACTCACCGGGGAGCTGTTTTTT

d_call: -
clone_size: -
v_call: TRBV30
j_call: TRBJ1-1
cdr3_aa: CAWSGGHTEAFF
cdr3_nt: TGTGCCTGGAGTGGAGGGCACACTGAAGCTTTCTTT

d_call: -
clone_size: -
v_call: TRBV6-4
j_call: TRBJ1-2
cdr3_aa: CASSGAWGDPHYGYTF
cdr3_nt: TGTGCCAGCAGTGGAGCCTGGGGGGACCCTCACTATGGCTACACCTTC

d_call: TRBD1
clone_size: -
v_call: TRBV3-1/TRBV3-2
j_call: TRBJ1-1
cdr3_aa: CASSLRTGEGNTEAFF
cdr3_nt: TGTGCCAGCAGCCTCCGGACAGGGGAGGGGAACACTGAAGCTTTCTTT

d_call: -
clone_size: -
v_call: TRBV11-2
j_call: TRBJ2-3
cdr3_aa: CASSSQTERTDTQYF
cdr3_nt: TGTGCCAGCAGCTCCCAGACGGAGCGCACAGATACGCAGTATTTT

d_call: TRBD1
clone_size: -
v_call: TRBV6-5
j_call: TRBJ1-2
cdr3_aa: CASRSMTGAGYTF
cdr3_nt: TGTGCCAGCAGATCCATGACAGGGGCTGGCTACACCTTC

d_call: -
clone_size: -
v_call: TRBV10-3
j_call: TRBJ1-2
cdr3_aa: CAISDRVGYGYTF
cdr3_nt: TGTGCCATCAGTGACCGGGTGGGCTATGGCTACACCTTC

d_call: -
clone_size: -
v_call: TRBV21-1
j_call: TRBJ2-1
cdr3_aa: CASRGDNNEQFF
cdr3_nt: TGTGCCAGCCGTGGGGACAACAATGAGCAGTTCTTC

d_call: -
clone_size: -
v_call: TRBV7-2
j_call: TRBJ1-4
cdr3_aa: CASSLGGFTIYEKLFF
cdr3_nt: TGTGCCAGCAGCTTAGGTGGGTTTACTATATATGAAAAACTGTTTTTT

d_call: TRBD2
clone_size: once
v_call: TRBV19
j_call: TRBJ2-3
cdr3_aa: CASKLGLAGGMGTDTQYF
cdr3_nt: TGTGCCAGTAAATTGGGTCTAGCGGGAGGCATGGGCACAGATACGCAGTATTTT

d_call: TRBD1
clone_size: -
v_call: TRBV18
j_call: TRBJ1-4
cdr3_aa: CASSPWDSEKLFF
cdr3_nt: TGTGCCAGCTCACCGTGGGACAGTGAAAAACTGTTTTTT

d_call: TRBD2
clone_size: few
v_call: TRBV10-1
j_call: TRBJ2-2
cdr3_aa: CASSGSSGTPTGELFF
cdr3_nt: TGCGCCAGCAGTGGGAGTAGCGGGACTCCCACCGGGGAGCTGTTTTTT

d_call: TRBD2
clone_size: -
v_call: TRBV6-5
j_call: TRBJ2-1
cdr3_aa: CASSPPGLPYNEQFF
cdr3_nt: TGTGCCAGCAGTCCCCCGGGACTACCTTACAATGAGCAGTTCTTC

d_call: TRBD1
clone_size: -
v_call: TRBV10-3
j_call: TRBJ2-3
cdr3_aa: CAIRGQGTDTQYF
cdr3_nt: TGTGCCATCAGAGGACAGGGCACAGATACGCAGTATTTT

d_call: TRBD2
clone_size: -
v_call: TRBV30
j_call: TRBJ2-3
cdr3_aa: CAWSQSGSGTDTQYF
cdr3_nt: TGTGCCTGGAGTCAAAGCGGGAGTGGCACAGATACGCAGTATTTT

d_call: -
clone_size: few
v_call: TRBV24-1
j_call: TRBJ1-1
cdr3_aa: CATSPSGAAGTEAFF
cdr3_nt: TGTGCCACCAGCCCTTCAGGGGCAGCGGGGACTGAAGCTTTCTTT

d_call: -
clone_size: -
v_call: TRBV28
j_call: TRBJ1-1
cdr3_aa: CASSPEGGSTEAFF
cdr3_nt: TGTGCCAGCAGCCCTGAGGGGGGGAGTACTGAAGCTTTCTTT

d_call: TRBD1
clone_size: -
v_call: TRBV19
j_call: TRBJ2-3
cdr3_aa: CAGQDRAGDTQYF
cdr3_nt: TGTGCCGGGCAGGACAGGGCTGGAGATACGCAGTATTTT